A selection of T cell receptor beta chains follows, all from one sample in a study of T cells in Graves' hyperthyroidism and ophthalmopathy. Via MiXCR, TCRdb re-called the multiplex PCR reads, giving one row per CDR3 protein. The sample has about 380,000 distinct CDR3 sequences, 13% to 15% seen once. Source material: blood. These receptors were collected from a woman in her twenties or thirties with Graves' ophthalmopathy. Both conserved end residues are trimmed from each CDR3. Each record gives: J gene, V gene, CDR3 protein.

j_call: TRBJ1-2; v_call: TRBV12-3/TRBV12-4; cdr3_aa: ASSSPRWGNYGYT
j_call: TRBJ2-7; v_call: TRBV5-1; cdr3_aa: ASSLDHQGYEQY
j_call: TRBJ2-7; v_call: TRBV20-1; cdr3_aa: SAPGTSGSYEQY
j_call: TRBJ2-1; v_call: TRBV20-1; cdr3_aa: SAERGGIYNEQF
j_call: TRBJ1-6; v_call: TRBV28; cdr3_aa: ASSPYPDANSPLH
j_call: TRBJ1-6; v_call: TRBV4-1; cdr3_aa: ASSQDGLGVPLH
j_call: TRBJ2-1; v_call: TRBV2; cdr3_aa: ASLGNEQF
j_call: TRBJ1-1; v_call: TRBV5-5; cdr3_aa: ASSLGRQLEAF
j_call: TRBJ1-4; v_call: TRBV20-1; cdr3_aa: SALPGQRILEKLF
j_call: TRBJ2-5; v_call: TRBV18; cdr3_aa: ASSQIPPQSQETQY
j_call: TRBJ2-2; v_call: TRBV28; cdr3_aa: ASSFGGRETGELF
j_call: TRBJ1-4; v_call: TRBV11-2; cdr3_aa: ASGFGVREKLF
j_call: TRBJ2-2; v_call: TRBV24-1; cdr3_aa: ATSDPYQDGELF
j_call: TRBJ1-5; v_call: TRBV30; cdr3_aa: AWSTRQEDQPQH
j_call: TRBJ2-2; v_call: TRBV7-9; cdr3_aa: ASSLVSGKNTGELF
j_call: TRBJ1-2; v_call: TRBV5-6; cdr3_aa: ASISTGFNYGYT
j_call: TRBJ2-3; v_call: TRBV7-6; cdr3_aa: ASSRRAGSIDTQY
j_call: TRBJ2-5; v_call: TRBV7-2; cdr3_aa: ASSSRLAGEKETQY
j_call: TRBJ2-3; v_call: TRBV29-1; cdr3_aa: SVRTSGGADTQY
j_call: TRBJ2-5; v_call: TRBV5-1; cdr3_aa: ASSPSPSEEETQY
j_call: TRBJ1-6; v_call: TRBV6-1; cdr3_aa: ASSKVAQGNSPLH
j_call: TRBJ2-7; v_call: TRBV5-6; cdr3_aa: ASTPRSGWGEQY
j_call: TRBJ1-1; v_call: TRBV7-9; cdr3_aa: ASSRPTGMGTEAF
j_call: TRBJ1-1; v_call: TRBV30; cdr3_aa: AWGTENTEAF
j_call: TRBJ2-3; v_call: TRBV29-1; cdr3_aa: SVSYPIGLTDTQY
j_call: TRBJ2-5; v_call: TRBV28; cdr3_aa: AINERGGGTQY
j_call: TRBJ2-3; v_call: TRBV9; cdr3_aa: ASSVGQGRADTQY
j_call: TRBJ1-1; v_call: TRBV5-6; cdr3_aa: ASSLRTLSRAF
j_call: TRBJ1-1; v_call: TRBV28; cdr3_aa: ASRRGPNTEAF
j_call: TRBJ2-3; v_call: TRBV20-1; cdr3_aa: SASGGSSRSSTDTQY
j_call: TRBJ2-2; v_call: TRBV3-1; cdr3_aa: ASSQSVWDKNTGELF
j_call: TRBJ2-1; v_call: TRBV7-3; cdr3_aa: ASSLLAGRSSYNEQF
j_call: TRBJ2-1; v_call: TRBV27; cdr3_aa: ASSLTGTSFNEQF
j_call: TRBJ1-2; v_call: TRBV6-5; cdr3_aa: ASSYGKRNYGYT
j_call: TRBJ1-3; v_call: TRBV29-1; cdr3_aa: SVEDGETGNTIY
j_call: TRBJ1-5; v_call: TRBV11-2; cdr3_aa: ASSLVRDRCNQPQH
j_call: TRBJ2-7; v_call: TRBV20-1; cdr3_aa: SARAFPQTGRVYEQY
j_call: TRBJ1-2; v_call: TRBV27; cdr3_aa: ASSFGTSNYGYT
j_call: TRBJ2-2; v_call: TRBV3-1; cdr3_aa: ASSSLTGELF
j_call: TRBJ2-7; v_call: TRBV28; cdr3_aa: ASSLGLVEQY
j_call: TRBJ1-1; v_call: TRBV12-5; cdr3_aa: ASGFSGMTEAF
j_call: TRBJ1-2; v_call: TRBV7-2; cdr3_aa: ASSLGTYGYT
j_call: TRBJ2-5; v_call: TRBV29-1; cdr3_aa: SVSSGNQETQY
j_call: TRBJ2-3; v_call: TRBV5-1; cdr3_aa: ASSLFSGRSTDTQY
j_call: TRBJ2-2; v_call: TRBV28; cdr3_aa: ASRSISLRGTGETGELF
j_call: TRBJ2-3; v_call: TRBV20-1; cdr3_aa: SASPLKGLAGGLMDTQY
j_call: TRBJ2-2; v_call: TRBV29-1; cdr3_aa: SVERSRPGELF
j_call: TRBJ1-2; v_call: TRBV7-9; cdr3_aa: ASSFGPAGAGRRIDGCT
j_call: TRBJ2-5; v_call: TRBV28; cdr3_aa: ATSARGAYQETQY
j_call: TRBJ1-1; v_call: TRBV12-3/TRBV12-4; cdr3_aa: ASSFLAEAF
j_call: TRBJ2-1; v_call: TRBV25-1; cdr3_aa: ASSDPGGGTFNEQF
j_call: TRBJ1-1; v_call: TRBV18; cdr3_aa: ASSLNFDLNTEAF